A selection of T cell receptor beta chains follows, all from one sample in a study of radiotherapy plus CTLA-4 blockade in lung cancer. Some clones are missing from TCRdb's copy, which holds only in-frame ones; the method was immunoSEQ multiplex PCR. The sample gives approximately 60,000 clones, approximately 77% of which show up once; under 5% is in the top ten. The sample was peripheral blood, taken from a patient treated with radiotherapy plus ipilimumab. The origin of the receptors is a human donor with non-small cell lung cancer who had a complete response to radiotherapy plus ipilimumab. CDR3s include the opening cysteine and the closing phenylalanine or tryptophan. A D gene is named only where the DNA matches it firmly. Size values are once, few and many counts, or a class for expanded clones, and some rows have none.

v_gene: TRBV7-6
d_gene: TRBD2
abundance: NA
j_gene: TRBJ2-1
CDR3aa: CASSFAVSGLAGDEQFF
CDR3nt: TGTGCCAGCAGCTTTGCGGTCTCGGGACTAGCGGGTGACGAGCAGTTCTTC

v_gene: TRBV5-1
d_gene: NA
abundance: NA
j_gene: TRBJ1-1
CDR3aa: CASSFSLRDNMNTEAFF
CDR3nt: TGCGCCAGCAGCTTTTCACTTCGGGACAACATGAACACTGAAGCTTTCTTT

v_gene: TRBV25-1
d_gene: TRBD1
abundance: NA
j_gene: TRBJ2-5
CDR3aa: CASSEWAGQGQTQYF
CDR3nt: TGTGCCAGCAGTGAATGGGCAGGACAGGGGCAGACCCAGTACTTC

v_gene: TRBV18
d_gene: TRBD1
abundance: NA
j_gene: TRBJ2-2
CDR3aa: CASPRQGTGELFF
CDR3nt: TGTGCCAGTCCTAGACAGGGCACCGGGGAGCTGTTTTTT

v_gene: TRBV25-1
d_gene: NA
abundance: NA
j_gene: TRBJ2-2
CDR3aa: CASSDSGTNTGELFF
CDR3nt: TGTGCCAGCAGTGATTCCGGGACGAACACCGGGGAGCTGTTTTTT

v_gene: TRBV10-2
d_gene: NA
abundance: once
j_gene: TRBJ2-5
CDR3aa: CASSLTRGFKETQYF
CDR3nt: TGCGCCAGCAGTCTGACTAGGGGATTTAAAGAGACCCAGTACTTC

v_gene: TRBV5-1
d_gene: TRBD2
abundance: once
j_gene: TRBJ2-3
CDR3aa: CASRGLAGFSDTQYF
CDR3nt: TGCGCCAGCAGAGGACTAGCGGGGTTCTCAGATACGCAGTATTTT

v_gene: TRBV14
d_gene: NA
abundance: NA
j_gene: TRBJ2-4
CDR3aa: CASSQQLAKNIQYF
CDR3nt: TGTGCCAGCAGCCAACAGTTAGCCAAAAACATTCAGTACTTC

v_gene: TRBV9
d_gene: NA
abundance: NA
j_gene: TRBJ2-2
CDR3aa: CASSDPGELFF
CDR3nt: TGTGCCAGCAGCGATCCCGGGGAGCTGTTTTTT

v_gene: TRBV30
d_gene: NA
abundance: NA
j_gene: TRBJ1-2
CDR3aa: CAWRKGGYTF
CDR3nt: TGTGCCTGGAGGAAGGGTGGCTACACCTTC

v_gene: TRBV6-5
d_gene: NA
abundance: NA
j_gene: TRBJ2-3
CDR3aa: CASIVGASTDTQYF
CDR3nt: TGTGCCAGCATCGTGGGGGCCAGCACAGATACGCAGTATTTT

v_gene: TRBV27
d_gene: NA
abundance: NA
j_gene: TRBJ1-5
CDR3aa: CASSTIPEINQPQHF
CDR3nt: TGTGCCAGCAGCACAATCCCCGAAATCAATCAGCCCCAGCATTTT

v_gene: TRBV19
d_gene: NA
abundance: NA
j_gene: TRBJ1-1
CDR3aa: CASSFDLGAFF
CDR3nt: TGTGCCAGTAGTTTTGATCTGGGAGCTTTCTTT

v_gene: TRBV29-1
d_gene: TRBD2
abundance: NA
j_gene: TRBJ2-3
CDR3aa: CSVEGSRGRPQADTQYF
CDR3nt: TGCAGCGTTGAAGGGAGTCGCGGGAGGCCTCAGGCAGATACGCAGTATTTT

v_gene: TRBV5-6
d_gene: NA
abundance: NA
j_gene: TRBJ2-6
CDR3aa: CASRVWGSGANVLTF
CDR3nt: TGTGCCAGCAGGGTCTGGGGCTCTGGGGCCAACGTCCTGACTTTC

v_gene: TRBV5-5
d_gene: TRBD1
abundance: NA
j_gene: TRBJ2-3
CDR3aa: CASSSRTGRTDTQYF
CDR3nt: TGTGCCAGCAGCAGCAGGACAGGGAGGACAGATACGCAGTATTTT

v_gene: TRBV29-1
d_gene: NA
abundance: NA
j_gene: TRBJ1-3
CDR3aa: CSVEDGLNSGNTIYF
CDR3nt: TGCAGCGTTGAAGATGGGTTGAACTCTGGAAACACCATATATTTT

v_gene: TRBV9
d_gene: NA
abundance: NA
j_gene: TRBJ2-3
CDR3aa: CASSVGDGATDTQYF
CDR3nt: TGTGCCAGCAGCGTAGGAGACGGGGCCACAGATACGCAGTATTTT

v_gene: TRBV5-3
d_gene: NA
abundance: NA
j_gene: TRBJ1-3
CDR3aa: CARSDDATGLNFGNTIYF
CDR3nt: TGTGCCAGAAGCGACGATGCAACAGGGCTCAATTTTGGAAACACCATATATTTT

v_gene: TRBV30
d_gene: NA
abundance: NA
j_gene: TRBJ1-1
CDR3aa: CAWTFGGYTEAFF
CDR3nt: TGTGCCTGGACCTTCGGTGGGTACACTGAAGCTTTCTTT

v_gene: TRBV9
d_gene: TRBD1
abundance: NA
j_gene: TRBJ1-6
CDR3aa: CASSAGGTGNSPLHF
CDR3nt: TGTGCCAGCAGCGCGGGAGGGACAGGGAACTCACCCCTCCACTTT

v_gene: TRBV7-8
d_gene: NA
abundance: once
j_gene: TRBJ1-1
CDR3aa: CASSSGRASSLGFF
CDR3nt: TGTGCCAGCAGCTCCGGAAGGGCCTCTAGTTTGGGTTTCTTT

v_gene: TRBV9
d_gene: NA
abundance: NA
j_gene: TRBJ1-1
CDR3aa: CASSVQQGSGGAFF
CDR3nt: TGTGCCAGCAGCGTACAGCAGGGCTCTGGTGGAGCTTTCTTT

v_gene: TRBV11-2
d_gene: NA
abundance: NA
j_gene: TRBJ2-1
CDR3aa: CASSPRVGGQPREQFF
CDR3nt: TGTGCCAGCAGCCCCCGGGTGGGAGGCCAGCCGCGTGAGCAGTTCTTC

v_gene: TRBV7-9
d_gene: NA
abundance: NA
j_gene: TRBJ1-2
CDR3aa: CASSFTNSRGYTF
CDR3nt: TGTGCCAGCAGCTTCACGAATTCGAGGGGCTACACCTTC

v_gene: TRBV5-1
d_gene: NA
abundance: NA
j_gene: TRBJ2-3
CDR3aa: CASSLPRGPSTDTQYF
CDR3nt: TGCGCCAGCAGCTTGCCAAGGGGCCCTAGCACAGATACGCAGTATTTT

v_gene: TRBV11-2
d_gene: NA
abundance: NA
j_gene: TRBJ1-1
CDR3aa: CASSPTRAPNTEAFF
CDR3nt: TGTGCCAGCAGCCCGACCAGGGCACCTAACACTGAAGCTTTCTTT

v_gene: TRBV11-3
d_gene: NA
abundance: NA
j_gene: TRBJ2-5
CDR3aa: CASSIRQQETQYF
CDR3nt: TGTGCCAGCAGCATAAGACAACAAGAGACCCAGTACTTC

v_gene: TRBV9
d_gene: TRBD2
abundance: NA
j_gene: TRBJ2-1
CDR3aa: CASSVGGLAGYNEQFF
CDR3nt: TGTGCCAGCAGCGTAGGCGGGCTAGCGGGTTACAATGAGCAGTTCTTC

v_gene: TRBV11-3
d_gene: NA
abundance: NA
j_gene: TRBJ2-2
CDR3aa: CASSLSTYHTGELFF
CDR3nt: TGTGCCAGCAGCTTAAGTACTTACCACACCGGGGAGCTGTTTTTT

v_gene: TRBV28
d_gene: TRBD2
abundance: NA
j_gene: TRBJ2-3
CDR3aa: CASSLLTSGSEGDTQYF
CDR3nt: TGTGCCAGCAGTTTATTGACTAGCGGCTCAGAGGGAGATACGCAGTATTTT

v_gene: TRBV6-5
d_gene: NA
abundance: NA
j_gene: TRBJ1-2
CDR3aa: CASSYQGDGYTF
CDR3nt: TGTGCCAGCAGTTACCAGGGTGATGGCTACACCTTC

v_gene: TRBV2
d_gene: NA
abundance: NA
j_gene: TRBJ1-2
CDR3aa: CASRTRMDYGYTF
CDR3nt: TGTGCCAGCAGAACCCGCATGGACTATGGCTACACCTTC

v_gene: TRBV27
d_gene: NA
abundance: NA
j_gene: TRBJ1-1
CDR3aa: CASIPSGYMGRRTEAFF
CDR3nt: TGTGCCAGCATACCTTCGGGATATATGGGGCGAAGGACTGAAGCTTTCTTT